This T cell receptor beta chain was obtained from a study of T-cell reconstitution after alpha-beta-depleted transplantation in children. Researchers prepared the TCRbeta library using unique molecular identifiers, the study reports. TCRdb processed the PCR reads anew with MiXCR; each CDR3 protein has one entry. This table has about 200,000 distinct CDR3 sequences, more than 12% appearing once. This clonotype came up many times. With V trimmed by 6 bases and J by 4 bases, 4 bases remained unmatched. This CDR3 spans 13 amino acids. The V gene is TRBV12-3 or TRBV12-4, the J gene TRBJ1-2; TRBD1 aligns across 8 bases. This clonotype was sampled from a human donor who donated a stem cell graft to a child with acute lymphoblastic leukemia. Here the sequenced sample was PBMCs from the stem cell graft donor, taken from the stem cell graft. The CDR3 region has the DNA TGTGCCAGCAGCAACAGGGGGTCCTATGGCTACACCTTC. Translated, it gives CASSNRGSYGYTF.